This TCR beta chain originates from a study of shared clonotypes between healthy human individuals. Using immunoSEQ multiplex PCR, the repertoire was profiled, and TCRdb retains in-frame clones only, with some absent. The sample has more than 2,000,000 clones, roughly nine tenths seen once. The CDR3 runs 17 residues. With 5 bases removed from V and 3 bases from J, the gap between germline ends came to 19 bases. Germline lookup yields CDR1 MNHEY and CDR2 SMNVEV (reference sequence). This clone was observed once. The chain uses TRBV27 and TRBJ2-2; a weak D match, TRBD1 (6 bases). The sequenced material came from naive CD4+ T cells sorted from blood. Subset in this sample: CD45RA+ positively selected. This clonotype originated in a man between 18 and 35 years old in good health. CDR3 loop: CASSTLQGRTDTGELFF. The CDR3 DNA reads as TGTGCCAGCAGTACTTTACAGGGACGCACCGACACCGGGGAGCTGTTTTTT.